What follows describes a single TCR beta chain. Its antigen is undetermined. The data were obtained in a study of regulatory T cells in long-lasting Graves disease. Time point given: newly diagnosed GD, antithyroid drugs for less than 3 months. Construction of the TCR library relied on RNA isolated from PBMCs. Study-level points and caveats: When disease was persistent, TRBV28, TRBJ1-2 and TRBJ2-5 were the favored segments.

V gave up 5 bases and J gave up 5 bases; unmatched junction bases: 8. The CDR3 has 15 residues. Germline CDR1 reads SGHVS; CDR2 reads FQNEAQ. Relying on iRepertoire HTBI primers and Arm-PCR of CDR3 regions, the team built TCR beta libraries. One entry per CDR3 protein results from TCRdb running MiXCR on the multiplex PCR reads. This sample carries 400,000 to 500,000 distinct CDR3 sequences, roughly 15% of them seen once, and the ten largest clones take approximately 7.8%. These data were also filed under a second study, of T cells in Graves' hyperthyroidism and ophthalmopathy. According to that study: A first-round RT-PCR of the TCR CDR3 used the HTBI primer set.

J is TRBJ2-5 and V is TRBV7-8; 10 bases fit TRBD1. This TCR was sampled from a woman aged 40 to 50 with Graves disease. The sample was peripheral blood mononuclear cells (PBMCs), taken at new diagnosis, from a patient treated with antithyroid drugs. CDR3 sequence: CASSPRQGAYETQYF. Written as DNA, the CDR3 is TGTGCCAGCAGCCCGCGACAGGGGGCCTACGAGACCCAGTACTTC.